This T cell receptor (beta chain) was profiled in a study of blood T cell repertoires in COVID-19. On the study more broadly: Sites in the United States, Italy and Spain provided acute and convalescent COVID-19 samples. In each case, the material was cDNA or gDNA derived from T cells, B-cell-depleted T cells, or PBMCs.

Original processing notes: Nucleated cell counts were estimated from reference gene primer amplification. Profiling relied on immunoSEQ multiplex PCR, and the TCRdb table lists in-frame clones only, not all of them. V, J and clone size derive from that table, while D and trimming were established from the DNA sequence. This table has fewer than 35,000 clones, roughly nine tenths appearing once. The CDR3 is 12 amino acids. The germline CDR1 and CDR2 sequences are MDHEN and SYDVKM. V shed 5 bases and J 8 bases; nucleotides not matched to a gene: 2. The chain has TRBV28 and TRBJ1-5; TRBD1 aligns across 8 bases. The source of this sequence is a man in his fifties or sixties with active or convalescent COVID-19. Sample: peripheral blood. Written as DNA, the CDR3 is TGTGCCAGCAGTCGGGGACAGGAGCCCCAGCATTTT. The encoded protein is CASSRGQEPQHF. Full variable domain (missing parts from reference TRBV28 and TRBJ1-5): DVKVTQSSRYLVKRTGEKVFLECVQDMDHENMFWYRQDPGLGLRLIYFSYDVKMKEKGDIPEGYSVSREKKERFSLILESASTNQTSMYLCASSRGQEPQHFGDGTRLSIL.